The 23 T cell receptor beta chains given below trace back to one sample, sequenced in a study of T cell responses to AZD1222 COVID-19 vaccine. TCRdb keeps only in-frame clones here, not all; method: immunoSEQ multiplex PCR. This table has roughly 120,000 clones, around 85% appearing once. This material consisted of peripheral blood, taken 28 days after the second AZD1222 dose. Receptor source: an adult who received the AZD1222 COVID-19 vaccine.

The count of this clone is one. The V gene is TRBV2, the J gene TRBJ2-2; TRBD1 matches 11 bases. Germline CDR1 SNHLY, CDR2 FYNNEI. The CDR3 covers 15 residues. Trimming at V came to 4 bases and at J to 6 bases, leaving 4 bases not matched to a gene. In DNA, the CDR3 is TGTGCCAGCAGTGGGGGACAGGGGGGTCCCGGGGAGCTGTTTTTT. It encodes CASSGGQGGPGELFF. Variable domain in full (rest from reference TRBV2 and TRBJ2-2): EPEVTQTPSHQVTQMGQEVILRCVPISNHLYFYWYRQILGQKVEFLVSFYNNEISEKSEIFDDQFSVERPDGSNFTLKIRSTKLEDSAMYFCASSGGQGGPGELFFGEGSRLTVL.

J is TRBJ1-6 and V is TRBV6-5, with D possibly matching TRBD1 (6 bases). The CDR3 extends over 15 amino acids. Germline loops: CDR1 MNHEY, CDR2 SVGAGI. Between the trimmed V and J ends, which lost 4 bases and 3 bases, there was a span of 10 bases. In DNA, the CDR3 is TGTGCCAGCAGTTCTGGACAGCACTATAATTCACCCCTCCACTTT. The encoded protein is CASSSGQHYNSPLHF.

The chain couples TRBV30 to TRBJ2-7; perhaps D is TRBD1 or TRBD2 (5 bases each). Germline loops: CDR1 GTSNPN, CDR2 SVGIG (reference sequence). The CDR3 is 14 amino acids. With 3 bases removed from V and 4 bases from J, the gap between germline ends came to 16 bases. This chain's CDR3 is CAWRPPGTPYEQYF. The CDR3 DNA sequence: TGTGCCTGGAGACCCCCAGGGACGCCATACGAGCAGTACTTC.

The chain recombines TRBV7-8 with TRBJ1-5, with a weak D call TRBD1 (6 bases). Germline V gives CDR1 SGHVS, CDR2 FQNEAQ. The CDR3 totals 16 residues. V was pared by 1 base and J by 0 bases, with 10 bases between. The CDR3 DNA follows: TGTGCCAGCAGCTTAGAATGGGGGGCTAGCAATCAGCCCCAGCATTTT. Protein sequence: CASSLEWGASNQPQHF. The complete variable domain, with remaining parts taken from reference TRBV7-8 and TRBJ1-5, reads GAGVSQSPRYKVAKRGQDVALRCDPISGHVSLFWYQQALGQGPEFLTYFQNEAQLDKSGLPSDRFFAERPEGSVSTLKIQRTQQEDSAVYLCASSLEWGASNQPQHFGDGTRLSIL.

The rearrangement joins TRBV28 to TRBJ2-5; perhaps TRBD2 as D (5 bases). There are 13 residues in the CDR3. Germline V gene data show CDR1 as MDHEN and CDR2 as SYDVKM. Trimming stripped 4 bases from V and 5 bases from J, with 11 bases between. The CDR3 sequence: CASSSSSRETQYF. The DNA of the CDR3 is TGTGCCAGCAGTTCCTCTAGCAGGGAGACCCAGTACTTC.

The V gene is TRBV7-6, the J gene TRBJ2-1; 11 positions agree with TRBD2. Losses at the gene ends were 7 bases for V and 4 bases for J; bases not matched to a gene: 6. Germline V gene data show CDR1 as SGHVS and CDR2 as FNYEAQ. This CDR3 has 15 amino acids. CDR3 amino acids: CASTISGGGYNEQFF. CDR3 sequence (DNA): TGTGCCAGCACCATTAGCGGGGGGGGTTACAATGAGCAGTTCTTC.

The genes are TRBV11-2 and TRBJ2-7; D is undetermined. The CDR3 is made up of 15 amino acids. The V gene lost 4 bases and the J gene lost 5 bases, with 18 bases spanning the gap. Per germline, CDR1 SGHAT and CDR2 FQNNGV. The CDR3: CASSWVELLDDEQYF. CDR3 sequence (DNA): TGTGCCAGCAGCTGGGTTGAGTTGCTCGACGACGAGCAGTACTTC.

This chain links TRBV18 with TRBJ1-6; TRBD1 matches 9 bases. J lost 8 bases, V lost 4 bases, and 0 bases had no gene match. Per the germline V gene, CDR1 is KGHSH and CDR2 is LQKENI. The CDR3 has 13 residues. CDR3 sequence reads: CASSRQGDSPLHF. CDR3 bases: TGTGCCAGCTCACGACAGGGGGATTCACCCCTCCACTTT.

This chain connects TRBV28 to TRBJ2-1, with D tentatively TRBD2 (5 bases). The CDR3 has 16 amino acids. Germline loops: CDR1 MDHEN, CDR2 SYDVKM. V shed 2 bases and J shed 0 bases, with 11 bases lying between them. In DNA, the CDR3 is TGTGCCAGCAGTTTAAATTCGGGAAGCTCCTACAATGAGCAGTTCTTC. As protein: CASSLNSGSSYNEQFF.

The rearrangement uses TRBV6-5 and TRBJ1-5; D not certain. With 7 bases removed from V and 6 bases from J, the gap between germline ends came to 19 bases. Germline assignment: CDR1 MNHEY and CDR2 SVGAGI. CDR3 length: 15 residues. CDR3 protein: CASTPEQAAFQPQHF. The CDR3 coding sequence is TGTGCCAGCACTCCAGAGCAGGCGGCTTTTCAGCCCCAGCATTTT.

The CDR3 sequence is CASSENRVGATNEKLFF. The CDR3 nucleotides read TGCGCCAGCAGTGAGAACAGGGTGGGAGCAACTAATGAAAAACTGTTTTTT. V gene TRBV10-1 combines with J gene TRBJ1-4, with D possibly TRBD1 on 6 matching bases. The V and J ends lost 2 bases and 0 bases respectively, with 13 bases between them. The CDR3 covers 17 residues. The germline gives CDR1 WNHNN, CDR2 SYGVQD (reference sequence).

In its sample, this clone was seen once. V and J are TRBV5-5 and TRBJ1-4, with D hard to call. V lost 6 bases, J lost 2 bases, and 11 bases lay in between. Germline loops: CDR1 SGHKS, CDR2 YYEKEE (reference sequence). The CDR3 spans 14 residues. CDR3 nucleotides: TGTGCCAGCACCCTGGGCAGCACTAATGAAAAACTGTTTTTT. Translation gives CASTLGSTNEKLFF. Drawing the rest from reference TRBV5-5 and TRBJ1-4, the complete variable domain is DAGVTQSPTHLIKTRGQQVTLRCSPISGHKSVSWYQQVLGQGPQFIFQYYEKEERGRGNFPDRFSARQFPNYSSELNVNALLLGDSALYLCASTLGSTNEKLFFGSGTQLSVL.

The chain couples TRBV6-5 to TRBJ2-5; D unclear. The CDR3 has 11 amino acids. Germline assignment: CDR1 MNHEY and CDR2 SVGAGI. V was clipped by 2 bases and J by 9 bases, with 7 bases between them. In DNA form, the CDR3 reads TGTGCCAGCAGTTACGGGGTGGCCCAGTACTTC. Amino acids: CASSYGVAQYF.

J is TRBJ1-2 and V is TRBV6-5; D uncertain. Germline V gene sequence: CDR1 MNHEY, CDR2 SVGAGI. V lost 1 base and J lost 5, with 8 bases in between. CDR3 length: 13 residues. This CDR3 is CASSYLGRYGYTF. The CDR3 bases are TGTGCCAGCAGTTACTTGGGAAGATATGGCTACACCTTC.

CDR3 coding DNA: TGTGCCAGCACGGACCCGGCACAGTCATACTCTTATGGCTACACCTTC. Its translation is CASTDPAQSYSYGYTF. The rearrangement joins TRBV18 to TRBJ1-2; no firm D call. V gave up 8 bases and J gave up 5 bases, with 24 bases separating them. The CDR3 has 16 residues. Germline lookup yields CDR1 KGHSH and CDR2 LQKENI.

The rearrangement links TRBV5-1 to TRBJ1-2; D might be TRBD1 (5 bases). Germline loops: CDR1 SGHRS, CDR2 YFSETQ. The CDR3 covers 13 residues. Trimming took 4 bases from V and 7 from J, leaving 14 bases between them. The CDR3 here is CASSADSLGGYTF. In DNA form, the CDR3 reads TGCGCCAGCAGCGCAGACAGCTTGGGTGGCTACACCTTC.

This chain links TRBV7-2 with TRBJ2-3; 7 bases are shared with TRBD2. There are 14 residues in the CDR3. V lost 7 bases, J lost 2 bases, and 6 bases stayed unmatched. Germline loops: CDR1 SGHTA, CDR2 FQGNSA. As DNA, the CDR3 is TGTGCCAGCAAAAGGGACTACCTCACAGATACGCAGTATTTT. Translating it yields CASKRDYLTDTQYF.

The chain recombines TRBV5-1 with TRBJ1-4; no reliable D call. Germline assignment: CDR1 SGHRS and CDR2 YFSETQ. V was clipped by 0 bases and J by 0 bases, with 6 bases between them. CDR3 length: 15 amino acids. The CDR3 coding sequence is TGCGCCAGCAGCTTGGCCGCGACAACTAATGAAAAACTGTTTTTT. Translated, it gives CASSLAATTNEKLFF.

This clone was found once. The chain has TRBV5-4 and TRBJ1-2; D remains ambiguous. Germline CDR1 is SGHNT and CDR2 is YYREEE (reference sequence). The CDR3 extends over 13 amino acids. V shed 4 bases and J shed 10 bases, with 17 bases lying between them. The CDR3, as DNA: TGTGCCAGCAGCCCCCTTCGTCCCGAGATCTACACCTTC. Its protein is CASSPLRPEIYTF.

The genes are TRBV30 and TRBJ1-3; D gene unclear. V was clipped by 1 base and J by 7 bases, with 11 bases between them. Germline CDR1 reads GTSNPN; CDR2 reads SVGIG (reference sequence). The CDR3 extends over 13 amino acids. DNA for the CDR3: TGTGCCTGGAGTGGATCAGGCCGCAACACCATATATTTT. Its protein product is CAWSGSGRNTIYF.

The V call is TRBV30, the J call TRBJ2-7; possibly TRBD1 for D (5 bases). Germline V gives CDR1 GTSNPN, CDR2 SVGIG (reference sequence). V lost 3 bases to trimming and J lost 7 bases, with 10 bases between them. The length of the CDR3 is 11 residues. The DNA of the CDR3 is TGTGCCTGGAGGGGGCATAGGGAGCAGTACTTC. Amino acids: CAWRGHREQYF.

V gene TRBV15 combines with J gene TRBJ1-2; D might be TRBD1 (5 bases). Trimming shortened V by 3 bases and J by 8 bases, and 13 bases separated the two germline ends. Germline CDR1 reads LNHNV; CDR2 reads YYDKDF (reference sequence). The CDR3 runs to 13 residues. The CDR3 loop reads CATSSTEGNGYTF. CDR3 in DNA: TGTGCCACCAGCAGTACAGAGGGGAACGGCTACACCTTC.

This chain uses TRBV28 with TRBJ2-3; 8 bases agree with TRBD2. The ends lost 4 bases at V and 1 base at J; junction bases unmatched: 7. The CDR3 has 16 amino acids. Germline CDR1 is MDHEN and CDR2 is SYDVKM. The CDR3 region is CASSSLGLAGTDTQYF. Written as DNA, the CDR3 is TGTGCCAGCAGTTCTCTCGGACTAGCCGGCACAGATACGCAGTATTTT.